This TCR beta chain was captured in a study of molecular identifiers for immune sequencing clone quantification. Naive CD8 T cells, phenotype CD8+CD4-CCR7+CD45RA+, were sorted. This clonotype was counted a few times. Its specificity is not known. Germline-derived CDR1 and CDR2 are SGHAT and FQNNGV. V shed 2 bases and J 2 bases; nucleotides not matched to a gene: 6. This CDR3 comprises 15 residues. In preparing bulk TCR libraries, previously described methods and listed TCR primers were used. TCRdb ran MiXCR on the PCR reads and lists one entry per CDR3 protein. The table lists hundreds of thousands of distinct CDR3 sequences, 25% of them singletons, with approximately 0.75% in the top ten. Study-wide findings and caveats: Investigators reportedly could detect spiked Jurkat TCR RNA from one cell among some 940,000 naive cells. Clones of above 20 RNA copies carried over 99% of effector molecules; in naive cells they carried under 1%.

The sample was naive CD8+ T cells from blood, with Jurkat cell RNA spiked in. Subset specified: FACS-sorted CD8+CD4-CCR7+CD45RA+ naive T cells. This TCR was sampled from a human donor in good health. Some libraries in this study had Jurkat cell RNA spiked in. V usage is TRBV11-2 and J usage is TRBJ2-7; 7 positions agree with TRBD1. This chain's CDR3 is CASSLLRDRAYEQYF. CDR3 DNA: TGTGCCAGCAGCTTACTCCGGGACAGAGCCTACGAGCAGTACTTC.